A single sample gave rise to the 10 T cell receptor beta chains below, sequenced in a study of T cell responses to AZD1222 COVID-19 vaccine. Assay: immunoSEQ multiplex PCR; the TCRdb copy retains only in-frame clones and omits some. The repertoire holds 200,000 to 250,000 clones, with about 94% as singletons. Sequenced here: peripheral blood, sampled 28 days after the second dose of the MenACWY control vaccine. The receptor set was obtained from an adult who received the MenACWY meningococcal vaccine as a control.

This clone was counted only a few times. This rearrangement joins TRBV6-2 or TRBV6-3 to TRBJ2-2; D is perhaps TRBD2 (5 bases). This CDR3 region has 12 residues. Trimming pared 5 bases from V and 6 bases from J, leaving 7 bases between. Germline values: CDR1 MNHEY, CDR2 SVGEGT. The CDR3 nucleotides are TGTGCCAGCAGTGGACTTTCCGGGGAGCTGTTTTTT. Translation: CASSGLSGELFF.

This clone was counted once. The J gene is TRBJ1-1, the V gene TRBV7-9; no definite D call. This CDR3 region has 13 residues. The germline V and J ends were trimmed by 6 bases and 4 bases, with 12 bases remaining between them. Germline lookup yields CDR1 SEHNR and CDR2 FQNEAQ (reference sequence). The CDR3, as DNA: TGTGCCAGCAGGCAATTTGAGGCCACTGAAGCTTTCTTT. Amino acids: CASRQFEATEAFF.

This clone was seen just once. In DNA, the CDR3 is TGTGCCAGCAGCGGGCCGGTCCTTCGATCTGGCTACACCTTC. Protein sequence: CASSGPVLRSGYTF. The chain recombines TRBV6-5 with TRBJ1-2; D is unresolved. The CDR3 contains 14 residues. Germline lookup yields CDR1 MNHEY and CDR2 SVGAGI. Trimming pared 6 bases from V and 7 bases from J, leaving 18 bases between.

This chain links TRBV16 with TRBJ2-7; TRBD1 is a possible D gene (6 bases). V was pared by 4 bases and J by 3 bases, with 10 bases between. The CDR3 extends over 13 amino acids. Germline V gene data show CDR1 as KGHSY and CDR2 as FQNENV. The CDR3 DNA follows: TGTGCCAGCAGCCCCGGACAGATCTACGAGCAGTACTTC. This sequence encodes CASSPGQIYEQYF.

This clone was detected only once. The CDR3 spells CASSLVSSYEQYF. CDR3 DNA: TGTGCCAGCAGCTTAGTTAGTTCCTACGAGCAGTACTTC. The genes are TRBV7-8 and TRBJ2-7; D not certain. The CDR3 has 13 residues. Trimming stripped 1 base from V and 1 base from J, with 5 bases between. Looked up from germline, CDR1 is SGHVS and CDR2 is FQNEAQ.

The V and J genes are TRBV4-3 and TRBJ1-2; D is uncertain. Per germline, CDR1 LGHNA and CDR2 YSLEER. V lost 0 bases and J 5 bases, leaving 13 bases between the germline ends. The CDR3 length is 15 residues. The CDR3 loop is CASSQDRGVVYGYTF. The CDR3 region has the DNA TGCGCCAGCAGCCAAGATCGTGGGGTTGTTTATGGCTACACCTTC.

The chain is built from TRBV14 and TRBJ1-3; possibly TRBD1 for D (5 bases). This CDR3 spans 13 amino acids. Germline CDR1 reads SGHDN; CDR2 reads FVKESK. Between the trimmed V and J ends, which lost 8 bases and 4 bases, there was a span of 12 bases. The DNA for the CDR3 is TGTGCCAGCGCCCCAGGGAACGGAAACACCATATATTTT. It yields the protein CASAPGNGNTIYF.

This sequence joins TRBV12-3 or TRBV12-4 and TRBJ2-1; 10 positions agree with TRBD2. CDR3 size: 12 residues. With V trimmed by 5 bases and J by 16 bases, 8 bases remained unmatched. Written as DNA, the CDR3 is TGTGCCAGCAGTGCCCTAGCGGGAGTGGTTTTCTTC. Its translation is CASSALAGVVFF.

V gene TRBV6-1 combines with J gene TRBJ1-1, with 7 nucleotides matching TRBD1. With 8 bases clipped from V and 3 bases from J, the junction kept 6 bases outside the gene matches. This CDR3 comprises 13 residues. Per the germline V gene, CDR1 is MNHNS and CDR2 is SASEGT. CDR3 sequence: CASRPGQYTEAFF. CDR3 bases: TGTGCCAGCCGACCGGGACAGTACACTGAAGCTTTCTTT.

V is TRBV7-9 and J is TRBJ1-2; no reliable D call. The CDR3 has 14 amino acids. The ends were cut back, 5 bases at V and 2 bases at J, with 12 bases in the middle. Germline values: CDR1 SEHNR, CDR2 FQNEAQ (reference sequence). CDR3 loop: CASSRGKANYGYTF. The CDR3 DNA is TGTGCCAGCAGCCGCGGAAAAGCGAACTATGGCTACACCTTC. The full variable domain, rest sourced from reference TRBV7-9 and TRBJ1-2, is DTGVSQNPRHKITKRGQNVTFRCDPISEHNRLYWYRQTLGQGPEFLTYFQNEAQLEKSRLLSDRFSAERPKGSFSTLEIQRTEQGDSAMYLCASSRGKANYGYTFGSGTRLTVV.